These 16 T cell receptor beta chains share one sample of origin, sequenced in a study of blood T cell repertoires in COVID-19. Here immunoSEQ multiplex PCR was the method, and the copy in TCRdb shows in-frame clones only, minus some. Of some 150,000 clones listed, about 90% are singletons. The sequenced sample was PBMCs or T cells enriched from blood (not recorded which). The receptors were sampled from a human donor with acute COVID-19. The donor label of this sample is uncertain.

This chain uses TRBV20-1 with TRBJ1-1; D gene unclear. Trimming left V 3 bases short and J 5 bases short, with 16 bases between. Germline CDR1 is DFQATT and CDR2 is SNEGSKA (reference sequence). The CDR3 has 14 residues. The CDR3 sequence: CSASAVSTGTEAFF. CDR3 nucleotide sequence: TGCAGTGCTAGTGCGGTTAGTACGGGGACTGAAGCTTTCTTT.

The V call is TRBV7-7, the J call TRBJ2-1, with D perhaps matching TRBD1 (6 bases). Germline CDR1 is SSHAT and CDR2 is FNYEAQ (reference sequence). The length of the CDR3 is 15 residues. The germline V and J ends were trimmed by 3 bases and 7 bases, with 16 bases remaining between them. The CDR3 sequence is CASSFSEGQTNEQFF. CDR3 nucleotides: TGTGCCAGCAGCTTCTCTGAAGGACAGACAAATGAGCAGTTCTTC.

The V call is TRBV10-2, the J call TRBJ1-2; D is unresolved. The germline CDR1 and CDR2 sequences are WSHSY and SAAADI. The CDR3 length is 12 residues. V was trimmed by 6 bases and J by 3 bases, leaving 8 bases between them. The CDR3 sequence: CASSPADYGYTF. CDR3 in DNA: TGCGCCAGCAGCCCTGCGGACTATGGCTACACCTTC.

This chain links TRBV3-1 (or the pseudogene TRBV3-2) with TRBJ1-2; tentative D call: TRBD1 (5 bases). This CDR3 contains 14 residues. Trimming cost V 0 bases and J 4 bases, with 9 bases left between them. The germline gives CDR1 LGHDT, CDR2 YNNKEL (reference sequence). CDR3 region: CASSQETASYGYTF. CDR3 DNA sequence: TGTGCCAGCAGCCAAGAGACAGCTTCCTATGGCTACACCTTC.

The chain is built from TRBV4-3 and TRBJ2-3; TRBD2 matches at 9 bases. The CDR3 consists of 17 residues. The ends lost 0 bases at V and 4 bases at J; junction bases unmatched: 8. Germline V lookup: CDR1 LGHNA, CDR2 YSLEER. As DNA, the CDR3 is TGCGCCAGCAGCCAAGAGTCGCGGGGGGGCCTGGCAGATACGCAGTATTTT. Protein sequence: CASSQESRGGLADTQYF.

V is TRBV5-4 and J is TRBJ1-2, with a tentative D call TRBD1 (6 bases). This CDR3 contains 14 residues. Germline loops: CDR1 SGHNT, CDR2 YYREEE (reference sequence). V lost 5 bases and J 0 bases, leaving 11 bases between the germline ends. CDR3 residues: CASRQGWTNYGYTF. Written as DNA, the CDR3 is TGTGCCAGCAGACAGGGTTGGACTAACTATGGCTACACCTTC. Full variable domain (rest looked up from reference TRBV5-4 and TRBJ1-2): ETGVTQSPTHLIKTRGQQVTLRCSSQSGHNTVSWYQQALGQGPQFIFQYYREEENGRGNFPPRFSGLQFPNYSSELNVNALELDDSALYLCASRQGWTNYGYTFGSGTRLTVV.

J is TRBJ1-2 and V is TRBV6-5; D is perhaps TRBD1 (5 bases). Germline V gene sequence: CDR1 MNHEY, CDR2 SVGAGI. V was pared by 6 bases and J by 2 bases, with 7 bases between. The CDR3 totals 12 residues. The DNA for the CDR3 is TGTGCCAGCAGGCGGGGGAACTATGGCTACACCTTC. It yields the protein CASRRGNYGYTF.

The chain couples TRBV19 to TRBJ1-5; no clear D. Germline assignment: CDR1 LNHDA and CDR2 SQIVND (reference sequence). Trimming shortened V by 10 bases and J by 5 bases, and 15 bases separated the two germline ends. The CDR3 extends over 13 amino acids. The CDR3 sequence: CAISVSSDQPQHF. CDR3 DNA: TGTGCCATCTCGGTGTCGAGTGATCAGCCCCAGCATTTT.

This clone has just one count. J is TRBJ2-3 and V is TRBV5-4, with D tentatively TRBD2 (7 bases). The germline V gene has CDR1 SGHNT and CDR2 YYREEE (reference sequence). This CDR3 comprises 16 residues. V gave up 0 bases and J gave up 4 bases, with 15 bases separating them. The CDR3 DNA reads TGTGCCAGCAGCTTGGAGGGGGGGCCCAGCGCAGATACGCAGTATTTT. Protein sequence: CASSLEGGPSADTQYF.

This chain links TRBV11-1 with TRBJ1-2; D call uncertain. This CDR3 has 13 amino acids. The V and J ends lost 5 bases and 6 bases respectively, with 13 bases between them. The germline CDR1 and CDR2 sequences are SGHAT and FQDESV (reference sequence). In nucleotides, the CDR3 is TGTGCCAGCAGCCACGAACCGGGGAATGGCTACACCTTC. It specifies CASSHEPGNGYTF.

V and J are TRBV27 and TRBJ1-2; the D gene is possibly TRBD1 (6 bases). There are 14 residues in the CDR3. V lost 4 bases and J lost 6, with 15 bases in between. CDR1 and CDR2 (germline): MNHEY, SMNVEV (reference sequence). The DNA of the CDR3 is TGTGCCAGCAGTTCTGACTACAGGGTCCATGGCTACACCTTC. Translating gives CASSSDYRVHGYTF.

V usage is TRBV9 and J usage is TRBJ1-2; no clear D gene. The CDR3 has 15 amino acids. The V gene lost 3 bases and the J gene lost 0 bases, with 12 bases spanning the gap. Germline V gene lookup returns CDR1 SGDLS and CDR2 YYNGEE. The CDR3 reads CASSGFGLANYGYTF. CDR3 nucleotide sequence: TGTGCCAGCAGCGGCTTCGGGTTAGCTAACTATGGCTACACCTTC.

This rearrangement joins TRBV7-9 to TRBJ1-5, with D tentatively TRBD1 (5 bases). V was cut by 5 bases and J by 4 bases, with 9 bases left in between. This CDR3 comprises 13 residues. Germline lookup yields CDR1 SEHNR and CDR2 FQNEAQ (reference sequence). DNA of the CDR3: TGTGCCAGCAGCGGGGCCTTAAATCAGCCCCAGCATTTT. Translation gives CASSGALNQPQHF.

This clone was seen only once. The V call is TRBV5-4, the J call TRBJ2-1, with a tentative D call TRBD2 (7 bases). The germline CDR1 and CDR2 sequences are SGHNT and YYREEE (reference sequence). This CDR3 region has 15 residues. The V gene lost 4 bases and the J gene lost 9 bases, with 20 bases spanning the gap. The CDR3 DNA is TGTGCCAGCAGCCCCGGGGGGCAAAGAGAGACTGAGCAGTTCTTC. Translating it yields CASSPGGQRETEQFF.

The chain links TRBV5-4 to TRBJ2-6; D call uncertain. Germline CDR1 and CDR2: SGHNT and YYREEE (reference sequence). V was cut by 9 bases and J by 5 bases, with 6 bases left in between. This CDR3 contains 11 residues. Written as DNA, the CDR3 is TGTGCCACCGACAGGGCCAACGTCCTGACTTTC. Translating it yields CATDRANVLTF.

CDR3 residues: CAWSEGATDQPQHF. CDR3 sequence (DNA): TGTGCCTGGAGTGAGGGGGCCACGGATCAGCCCCAGCATTTT. J is TRBJ1-5 and V is TRBV30; 7 bases agree with TRBD1. The junction had 5 bases not matched to a gene; V was cut back by 1 base and J by 5 bases. The CDR3 covers 14 residues. Germline CDR1 GTSNPN, CDR2 SVGIG (reference sequence). The whole variable domain, remainder taken from reference TRBV30 and TRBJ1-5, is SQTIHQWPATLVQPVGSPLSLECTVEGTSNPNLYWYRQAAGRGLQLLFYSVGIGQISSEVPQNLSASRPQDRQFILSSKKLLLSDSGFYLCAWSEGATDQPQHFGDGTRLSIL.